Listed below are T cell receptor beta chains from one sample, sequenced in a study of CD8+CD57+ T cells in acquired aplastic anemia. Each CDR3 protein is one row after TCRdb ran MiXCR on the reads. The sample includes 150,000 to 200,000 distinct CDR3 sequences, 50% to 75% seen only once; the top ten take 40% to 55%. The sequencing input was sorted CD4+, CD8+, or CD8+CD57+ T cells (not recorded which) from PBMCs. The receptors stem from a human donor with severe aplastic anemia or a healthy control (not recorded which). The CDR3 runs from the conserved cysteine through the conserved F or W. Fields, in order: J gene, V gene, clone size, D gene, CDR3 DNA, CDR3 protein. The D gene is left open where the match is weak. Where a row states a size, it is once, few, many or the class of an expanded clone; other rows omit it.

>TRBJ2-5|TRBV20-1|.|.
TGCAGTGTTCAGGGCGGTAGAGAGACCCAGTACTTC
CSVQGGRETQYF
>TRBJ1-2|TRBV20-1|.|.
TGCAGTGCTAGCGTCCCCAGGGAGGGAGGCTACACCTTC
CSASVPREGGYTF
>TRBJ2-7|TRBV6-6|few|.
TGTGCCAGCAGTCGCGGACCAGGGCGACTTCAGTACTTC
CASSRGPGRLQYF
>TRBJ2-1|TRBV25-1|.|TRBD1
TGTGCCAGCAGTGGGGGACAGGGGGGCAATGAGCAGTTCTTC
CASSGGQGGNEQFF
>TRBJ1-6|TRBV10-3|.|TRBD1
TGTGCCATCGCCGACAGGGAACCCTCCTATAATTCACCCCTCCACTTT
CAIADREPSYNSPLHF
>TRBJ2-5|TRBV5-4|once|.
TGTGCCAGCAGCCGCCCGGACAGTCAAGAGACCCAGTACTTC
CASSRPDSQETQYF
>TRBJ2-3|TRBV7-3|once|.
TGTGCCAGCAGCTCCCAGTTAGCTAGCACAGGCACGCAGTATTTT
CASSSQLASTGTQYF
>TRBJ2-7|TRBV7-3|.|TRBD1
TGTGCCAGCAGCTTAAAACAGGGGTCGTACGAGCAGTACTTC
CASSLKQGSYEQYF
>TRBJ1-1|TRBV2|once|.
TGTGCCAGCAGTGTCGACAGTTATAACACTGAAGCTTTCTTT
CASSVDSYNTEAFF
>TRBJ2-5|TRBV12-5|.|TRBD1
TGTGCCAGCAGTTGGGGAGATAGGACAGGGGAACAAGAGACCCAGTACTTC
CASSWGDRTGEQETQYF
>TRBJ2-1|TRBV10-3|.|TRBD1
TGTGCCATCAGTGAGTCCCCGACAGGGCTAGCCTACAATGAGCAGTTCTTC
CAISESPTGLAYNEQFF
>TRBJ2-6|TRBV2|.|.
TGTGCCAGCAGTGTAGGGGCCACTGGGGCCAACGTCCTGACTTTC
CASSVGATGANVLTF
>TRBJ1-4|TRBV7-8|few|TRBD1
TGTGCCAGCAGCTTTGTTGGACAGGGAGGGGAAAAACTGTTTTTT
CASSFVGQGGEKLFF
>TRBJ2-7|TRBV13|.|TRBD1
TGTGCCAGCGGCTCACGGGGACAGGGCTACGAGCAGTACTTC
CASGSRGQGYEQYF
>TRBJ1-2|TRBV29-1|.|.
TGCAGCGTCCCTGCTTTGGGACTCTATGGCTACACCTTC
CSVPALGLYGYTF
>TRBJ2-7|TRBV12-3/TRBV12-4|many|.
TGTGCCAGCGCGGGTTGGGAGCAGTACTTC
CASAGWEQYF
>TRBJ2-3|TRBV25-1|.|TRBD1
TGCGCCAGCAGCCAAGGACAGGGGTACACAGATACGCAGTATTTT
CASSQGQGYTDTQYF
>TRBJ2-7|TRBV14|few|TRBD1
TGTGCCAGCAGCAGGGGACAGGGCTACGAGCAGTACTTC
CASSRGQGYEQYF
>TRBJ2-1|TRBV20-1|.|.
TGCAGTGCTAGAGATGTCCGTCGTTCCAGCTTTAACAATGAGCAGTTCTTC
CSARDVRRSSFNNEQFF
>TRBJ1-5|TRBV7-9|.|.
TGTGCCAGCAGTTCCGTAGGTAGCAATCAGCCCCAGCATTTT
CASSSVGSNQPQHF
>TRBJ1-1|TRBV5-6|once|TRBD1
TGTGCCAGCAGCCTCGACAGGGTACGAGAAGCTTTCTTT
CASSLDRVREAFF
>TRBJ2-2|TRBV7-9|.|.
TGTGCCAGCAGCTTAGTAATCAGGGGTGTCGGGGAGCTGTTTTTT
CASSLVIRGVGELFF
>TRBJ2-5|TRBV5-1|.|.
TGCGCCAGCAGCTTGACTGGGCGGGGCGGGGAGCGAGAGACCCAGTACTTC
CASSLTGRGGERETQYF
>TRBJ1-2|TRBV10-3|.|.
TGTGCCATCAGTGAGTCGACGTACGCCGGATCGGGCTACACCTTC
CAISESTYAGSGYTF
>TRBJ1-6|TRBV9|.|TRBD1
TGTGCCAGCAGAACGGGACAGGCGAATTCACCCCTCCACTTT
CASRTGQANSPLHF
>TRBJ1-2|TRBV19|once|.
TGTGCCAGTAGTGCACGGGGGGTTACTTACTACACCTTC
CASSARGVTYYTF
>TRBJ1-2|TRBV29-1|.|.
TGCAGCGTTGAACCTGGCAGGGGTACGGGGGGCTACACCTTC
CSVEPGRGTGGYTF
>TRBJ2-3|TRBV19|many|.
TGTGCCAGTAGTATAGTCCCAGCGGGTAGCCCAGATACGCAGTATTTT
CASSIVPAGSPDTQYF
>TRBJ1-4|TRBV14|.|TRBD1
TGTGCCAGCAGCCAAGTACCGGGACAGGCAGATCCGCAGGAATGGGAAAAACTGTTTTTT
CASSQVPGQADPQEWEKLFF
>TRBJ2-5|TRBV7-9|once|.
TGTGCCAGCAGCCCCTATGGGGTTCAAGAGACCCAGTACTTC
CASSPYGVQETQYF
>TRBJ2-7|TRBV20-1|few|.
TGCAGTGCCGACAGAGCGAGCAGGGAAGAGCCCTACGAGCAGTACTTC
CSADRASREEPYEQYF
>TRBJ1-6|TRBV20-1|few|.
TGCAGTGCTAGGGCAGGAGATTCACCCCTCCACTTT
CSARAGDSPLHF
>TRBJ2-7|TRBV29-1|.|.
TGCAGCGTTGAAGGCGTCAGGGTAAAGTTCTACGAGCAGTACTTC
CSVEGVRVKFYEQYF
>TRBJ1-6|TRBV12-3/TRBV12-4|.|.
TGTGCCAGCAGTTTGCGGCAGGGGAATTCACCCCTCCACTTT
CASSLRQGNSPLHF
>TRBJ2-7|TRBV20-1|.|TRBD2
TGCAGTGCTAGAGAAGCGGGAGTTTTCGAGCAGTACTTC
CSAREAGVFEQYF
>TRBJ1-4|TRBV10-3|many|.
TGTGCCATCATGGGATCTTCGGGAAATGTCGGGTTATGGGTGTGGGCAACTAATGAAAAACTGTTTTTT
CAIMGSSGNVGLWVWATNEKLFF
>TRBJ2-7|TRBV15|.|TRBD1
TGTGCCACCAGCAGAGATCGACAGGGCTACGAGCAGTACTTC
CATSRDRQGYEQYF
>TRBJ2-5|TRBV20-1|.|.
TGCAGTGCAAATATCGGGCAGTTGGAGACCCAGTACTTC
CSANIGQLETQYF
>TRBJ1-1|TRBV15|.|TRBD1
TGTGCCACCAGCAGAAGGACAGGGTTGACTGAAGCTTTCTTT
CATSRRTGLTEAFF
>TRBJ2-3|TRBV4-3|.|.
TGCGCCAGCAGTACGGGAGCGAGTATCGATACGCAGTATTTT
CASSTGASIDTQYF
>TRBJ1-6|TRBV6-1|.|TRBD1
TGTGCCAGCAGTGAAATTGCCGGACAGGGCAATTCACCCCTCCACTTT
CASSEIAGQGNSPLHF
>TRBJ2-1|TRBV5-5|.|TRBD2
TGTGCCAGCAGCTTCGCTCAGCGGGGGGGTTTCAATGAGCAGTTCTTC
CASSFAQRGGFNEQFF
>TRBJ2-3|TRBV10-3|.|.
TGTGCCATACGTCCGGGACTTGCCATAGATACGCAGTATTTT
CAIRPGLAIDTQYF
>TRBJ1-2|TRBV2|few|.
TGTGCCAGCAAGCAGGGATTAACTAACTATGGCTACACCTTC
CASKQGLTNYGYTF
>TRBJ1-5|TRBV19|.|.
TGTGCCAGTAGTACCACAGCGGGGGGTGGGAGCAATCAACCCCAGCATTTT
CASSTTAGGGSNQPQHF
>TRBJ1-2|TRBV10-3|few|.
TGTGCCATCAGTTGGGACAACACCTATGGCTACACCTTC
CAISWDNTYGYTF
>TRBJ2-3|TRBV7-3|.|.
TGTGCCAGCAGCTTAAACAGGGTTGATACGCGGTATTTT
CASSLNRVDTRYF
>TRBJ1-1|TRBV15|.|.
TGTGCCACCGGCCCCCGGACGAACACTGAAGCTTTCTTT
CATGPRTNTEAFF
>TRBJ2-3|TRBV24-1|.|.
TGTGCCACCAGTGATCTCAAGGGGTCCGTGGCAGATACGCAGTATTTT
CATSDLKGSVADTQYF
>TRBJ2-5|TRBV20-1|few|.
TGCAGTGCTGCCCCCGGGGAGACCCAGTACTTC
CSAAPGETQYF
>TRBJ1-5|TRBV6-5|many|.
TGTGCCAGCAGCGGAGGCGTGGGCTACCAGCCCCAGCATTTT
CASSGGVGYQPQHF
>TRBJ1-6|TRBV7-9|.|TRBD1
TGTGCCAGCAGTTTGGAGACAGGGGATGATTCACCCCTCCACTTT
CASSLETGDDSPLHF
>TRBJ2-7|TRBV20-1|.|TRBD2
TGCAGTGCTAGAGGGTTTGCCGGGACTAGCGGATCCTACGAGCAGTACTTC
CSARGFAGTSGSYEQYF
>TRBJ1-1|TRBV2|.|.
TGTGCCAGCAGTAGTGCCGGCAGGGAAGCTTTCTTT
CASSSAGREAFF
>TRBJ1-1|TRBV7-9|.|.
TGTGCCAGCAGCTTAATAGGGGCGACTGAAGCTTTCTTT
CASSLIGATEAFF
>TRBJ1-5|TRBV19|.|.
TGTGCCAGTAGTATCTGGGGGGTTAGCAATCAGCCCCAGCATTTT
CASSIWGVSNQPQHF
>TRBJ2-7|TRBV24-1|.|.
TGTGCCACCAGCATGGATTGGGGGCAAGACGGGGCGTACGAGCAGTACTTC
CATSMDWGQDGAYEQYF
>TRBJ1-1|TRBV2|many|.
TGTGCCAGCAGTGCAGGACACCGCGAGGAAGCTTTCTTT
CASSAGHREEAFF
>TRBJ1-4|TRBV19|.|.
TGTGCCAGTAGTACTTGGACGGATGAAAAACTGTTTTTT
CASSTWTDEKLFF